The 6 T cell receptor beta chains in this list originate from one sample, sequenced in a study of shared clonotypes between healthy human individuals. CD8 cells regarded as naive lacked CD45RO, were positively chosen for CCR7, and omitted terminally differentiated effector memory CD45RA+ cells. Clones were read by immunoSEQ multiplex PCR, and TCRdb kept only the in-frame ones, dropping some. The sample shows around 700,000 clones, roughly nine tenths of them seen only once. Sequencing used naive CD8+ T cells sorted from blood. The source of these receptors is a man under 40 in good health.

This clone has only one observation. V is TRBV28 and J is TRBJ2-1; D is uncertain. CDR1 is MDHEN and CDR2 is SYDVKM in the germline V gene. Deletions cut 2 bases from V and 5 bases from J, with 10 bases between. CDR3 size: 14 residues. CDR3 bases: TGTGCCAGCAGTTTAAGGGCAGTTAACAATGAGCAGTTCTTC. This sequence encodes CASSLRAVNNEQFF. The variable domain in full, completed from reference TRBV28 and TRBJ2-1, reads DVKVTQSSRYLVKRTGEKVFLECVQDMDHENMFWYRQDPGLGLRLIYFSYDVKMKEKGDIPEGYSVSREKKERFSLILESASTNQTSMYLCASSLRAVNNEQFFGPGTRLTVL.

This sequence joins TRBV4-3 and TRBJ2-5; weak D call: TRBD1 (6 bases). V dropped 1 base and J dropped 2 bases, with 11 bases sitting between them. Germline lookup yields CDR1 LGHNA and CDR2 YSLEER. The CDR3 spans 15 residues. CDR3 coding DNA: TGCGCCAGCAGCCAAGGGTCAGGACAGCAAGAGACCCAGTACTTC. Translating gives CASSQGSGQQETQYF.

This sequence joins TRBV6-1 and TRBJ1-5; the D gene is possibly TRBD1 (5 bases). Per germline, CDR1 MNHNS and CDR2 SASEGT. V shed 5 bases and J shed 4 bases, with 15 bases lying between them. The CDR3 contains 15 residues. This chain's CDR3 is CASSPFGAGNQPQHF. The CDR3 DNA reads TGTGCCAGCAGTCCGTTTGGGGCGGGGAATCAGCCCCAGCATTTT.

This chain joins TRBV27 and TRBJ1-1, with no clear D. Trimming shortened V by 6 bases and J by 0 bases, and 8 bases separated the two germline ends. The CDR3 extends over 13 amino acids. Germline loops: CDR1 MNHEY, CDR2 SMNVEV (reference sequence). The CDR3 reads CASSRRLNTEAFF. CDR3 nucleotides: TGTGCCAGCAGCAGAAGATTGAACACTGAAGCTTTCTTT.

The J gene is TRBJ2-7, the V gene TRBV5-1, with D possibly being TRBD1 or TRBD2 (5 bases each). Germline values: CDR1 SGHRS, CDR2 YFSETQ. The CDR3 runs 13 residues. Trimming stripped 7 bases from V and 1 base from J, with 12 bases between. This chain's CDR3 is CASGWDGSYEQYF. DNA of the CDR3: TGCGCCAGCGGATGGGACGGATCCTACGAGCAGTACTTC.

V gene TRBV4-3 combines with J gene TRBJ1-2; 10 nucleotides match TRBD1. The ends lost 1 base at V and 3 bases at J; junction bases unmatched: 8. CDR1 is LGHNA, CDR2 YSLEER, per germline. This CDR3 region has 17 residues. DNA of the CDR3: TGCGCCAGCAGCCAAGCCCCCGGGACAGGGGCGGACTATGGCTACACCTTC. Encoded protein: CASSQAPGTGADYGYTF.